This TCR beta chain originates from a study of post-analysis software for immune sequencing data. Study outcomes and limitations: Those samples that were prepared in the same batch co-clustered strongly by F measure. Among multiple sclerosis patients, normalized Chao1 diversity was significantly below that of controls.

This clonotype appeared a few times. The antigen remains undetermined. cDNA libraries for TCR beta contained unique molecular identifiers. Each CDR3 protein gets one entry after TCRdb re-called the PCR reads with MiXCR. This sample has a few hundred thousand distinct CDR3 sequences, with less than 40% found just once. This TCR was recovered from a girl aged 10 to 17 with multiple sclerosis. Sequenced material: blood.

The CDR3 bases are TGTGCCAGCAGCCTAGGAGGGACCTCGAACTATGGCTACACCTTC. Translation gives CASSLGGTSNYGYTF. V gene TRBV4-2 combines with J gene TRBJ1-2; the D gene is possibly TRBD1 (5 bases). Trimming shortened V by 4 bases and J by 2 bases, and 14 bases separated the two germline ends. CDR3 length equals 15 residues. Germline values: CDR1 LGHNA, CDR2 YNFKEQ.